These 17 T cell receptor beta chains share one sample of origin, sequenced in a study of CD8+CD57+ T cells in acquired aplastic anemia. Profiling of TCR beta VDJ combinations and CDR3 sequences used genomic DNA as template. One entry per CDR3 protein results from TCRdb running MiXCR on the reads. Of hundreds of thousands of distinct CDR3 sequences in the sample, roughly 64% were seen once. Sequencing was done on a sample of sorted CD4+, CD8+, or CD8+CD57+ T cells (not recorded which) from PBMCs. The receptors derive from a human donor in good health, serving as a control.

V usage is TRBV5-1 and J usage is TRBJ2-7; a weak D match, TRBD1 (6 bases). With 2 bases removed from V and 3 bases from J, the gap between germline ends came to 12 bases. Germline loops: CDR1 SGHRS, CDR2 YFSETQ. CDR3 length: 14 residues. The CDR3 region is CASSFVRGFYEQYF. CDR3 sequence (DNA): TGCGCCAGCAGCTTCGTCAGGGGTTTCTACGAGCAGTACTTC.

This chain joins TRBV20-1 and TRBJ1-5, with a weak D call TRBD1 (5 bases). CDR3 length: 13 amino acids. The germline V gene encodes CDR1 DFQATT and CDR2 SNEGSKA (reference sequence). CDR3 DNA: TGCAGCGTTGGGGCAGGTACGCGGCAGCCCCAGCATTTT. Its protein is CSVGAGTRQPQHF.

This clonotype was observed a single time. The chain recombines TRBV7-3 with TRBJ2-5; possible D gene TRBD1, 6 bases. The V gene's germline CDR1 is SGHTA and CDR2 FQGTGA. V was clipped by 3 bases and J by 10 bases, with 24 bases between them. The CDR3 loop spans 16 amino acids. This CDR3 reads CASSFVSLWDNPLQYF. CDR3 DNA: TGTGCCAGCAGCTTCGTATCGTTATGGGACAACCCCCTCCAGTACTTC. The full variable domain, in which reference TRBV7-3 and TRBJ2-5 provide the parts outside the CDR3, is GAGVSQTPSNKVTEKGKYVELRCDPISGHTALYWYRQSLGQGPEFLIYFQGTGAADDSGLPNDRFFAVRPEGSVSTLKIQRTERGDSAVYLCASSFVSLWDNPLQYFGPGTRLLVL.

This clonotype was observed many times. The chain carries TRBV29-1 and TRBJ1-1; 8 bases match TRBD1. Losses at the gene ends were 4 bases for V and 1 base for J; bases not matched to a gene: 2. Germline-derived CDR1 and CDR2 are SQVTM and ANQGSEA. The CDR3 has 13 residues. CDR3 region: CSVGQGRNTEAFF. The DNA for the CDR3 is TGCAGCGTTGGACAGGGGAGGAACACTGAAGCTTTCTTT.

The rearrangement links TRBV7-2 to TRBJ1-6, with D possibly matching TRBD1 (6 bases). Germline V gene sequence: CDR1 SGHTA, CDR2 FQGNSA. The CDR3 runs to 17 residues. V lost 6 bases to trimming and J lost 13 bases, with 28 bases between them. CDR3 amino acids: CASRQGRQPGRFCPLHF. The CDR3 DNA reads as TGTGCCAGCAGACAGGGACGGCAGCCAGGGCGTTTTTGTCCCCTCCACTTT.

The V gene is TRBV7-2, the J gene TRBJ2-7, with D hard to call. V dropped 2 bases and J dropped 13 bases, with 24 bases sitting between them. This CDR3 has 15 residues. Looked up from germline, CDR1 is SGHTA and CDR2 is FQGNSA. CDR3 amino acids: CASSLHTTYDHYFYF. As DNA, the CDR3 is TGTGCCAGCAGCTTACACACTACCTACGACCACTACTTCTACTTC.

Worth noting for this clonotype: At one end the junction does not follow the germline gene, possibly because of a read error. The rearrangement joins TRBV7-4 to TRBJ1-1, with no clear D. The CDR3 sequence is 11 residues long. CDR1 is SGHVT and CDR2 is SQSDAQ in the germline V gene. Here the CDR3 reads CASSLAVSRFF. The CDR3 DNA is TGTGCCAGCAGTTTGGCAGTCAGTCGGTTCTTC.

In regard to this clonotype: The junction shows a germline mismatch at one end, possibly a read error. This chain uses TRBV7-7 with TRBJ2-5; TRBD2 matches at 9 bases. Germline V gives CDR1 SSHAT, CDR2 FNYEAQ (reference sequence). The length of the CDR3 is 16 residues. The CDR3 coding sequence is TGTGCTAGCAGCTTAGCAGGCGGGGGGGCCCAAGAGACCCAGTACTTC. Its protein is CASSLAGGGAQETQYF.

This clonotype was found many times. The CDR3 DNA follows: TGTGCCAGCAGCCCTACTAGAGTCGAGACCCAGTACTTC. This codes for CASSPTRVETQYF. The rearrangement uses TRBV7-3 and TRBJ2-5, with D possibly TRBD2 on 5 matching bases. The CDR3 sequence is 13 residues long. V was cut by 5 bases and J by 5 bases, with 12 bases left in between. CDR1 is SGHTA and CDR2 is FQGTGA in the germline V gene.

The gene calls are TRBV10-3 and TRBJ1-4; no clear D. The V gene lost 3 bases and the J gene lost 14 bases, with 10 bases spanning the gap. The V gene's germline CDR1 is ENHRY and CDR2 SYGVKD. This CDR3 contains 11 residues. The CDR3 DNA follows: TGTGCCATCAGTGAAGATCGTCGGCTGTTTTTT. Its protein is CAISEDRRLFF.

In its sample, this clonotype was seen once. The CDR3 bases are TGTGCCACCAGCAACCCGGGCCGGGACACAGATACGCAGTATTTT. Translated: CATSNPGRDTDTQYF. This sequence joins TRBV15 and TRBJ2-3, with TRBD2 as a possible D gene (5 bases). The CDR3 consists of 15 residues. V was shortened by 4 bases and J by 2 bases, with 13 bases between the two germline ends. Germline CDR1 is LNHNV and CDR2 is YYDKDF (reference sequence).

J is TRBJ1-6 and V is TRBV11-2, with D hard to call. CDR1 and CDR2 (germline): SGHAT, FQNNGV. The germline V and J ends were trimmed by 1 base and 5 bases, with 9 bases remaining between them. This CDR3 contains 15 residues. The CDR3 loop reads CASSLGGPDNSPLHF. The CDR3 DNA is TGTGCCAGCAGCTTAGGCGGCCCTGATAATTCACCCCTCCACTTT.

This clonotype has a handful of counts. Compared with germline, one end of the junction differs, possibly owing to a read error. The chain carries TRBV10-3 and TRBJ1-2, with 7 bases that match TRBD1. Looked up from germline, CDR1 is ENHRY and CDR2 is SYGVKD. This CDR3 comprises 14 residues. The CDR3 region has the DNA TGTGCCAGCAGTATTCGACAGGGAAACTATGGCTACACCTTC. Amino acid sequence: CASSIRQGNYGYTF.

V is TRBV19 and J is TRBJ2-7; a weak D match, TRBD2 (5 bases). CDR1 is LNHDA and CDR2 is SQIVND in the germline V gene (reference sequence). Between the trimmed V and J ends, which lost 4 bases and 2 bases, there was a span of 18 bases. This CDR3 has 16 amino acids. The CDR3 loop reads CASSNRSQTRTYEQYF. The CDR3 DNA follows: TGTGCCAGTAGTAATAGGTCACAAACTAGGACCTACGAGCAGTACTTC.

The chain couples TRBV15 to TRBJ1-6; TRBD1 matches 7 bases. V trimming: 5 bases; J trimming: 6 bases; junction bases outside the gene matches: 7. The CDR3 contains 15 residues. Germline lookup yields CDR1 LNHNV and CDR2 YYDKDF (reference sequence). The CDR3 sequence: CATSRRQGPNSPLHF. The CDR3 nucleotides read TGTGCCACCAGCCGCCGACAGGGACCTAATTCACCCCTCCACTTT.

The V and J genes are TRBV20-1 and TRBJ1-1; 7 bases map to TRBD1. V lost 3 bases to trimming and J lost 11 bases; unmatched junction nucleotides: 12. Germline lookup yields CDR1 DFQATT and CDR2 SNEGSKA (reference sequence). CDR3 length equals 13 residues. Here the CDR3 reads CSARADREAKAFF. Here the CDR3 DNA reads TGCAGTGCTAGGGCCGACAGGGAAGCTAAGGCTTTCTTT.

This clonotype was detected ten times or more. J is TRBJ1-5 and V is TRBV5-1; D gene unclear. CDR3 size: 14 residues. Looked up from germline, CDR1 is SGHRS and CDR2 is YFSETQ. With 0 bases removed from V and 4 bases from J, the gap between germline ends came to 8 bases. CDR3 DNA: TGCGCCAGCAGCTTGGACACGGATAATCAGCCCCAGCATTTT. As protein: CASSLDTDNQPQHF.